This entry is about one TCR beta chain. The data belong to a study of control samples from healthy donors and cancer patients. The ends lost 4 bases at V and 4 bases at J; junction bases unmatched: 5. The CDR3 contains 14 residues. CDR1 is SGHRS and CDR2 is YFSETQ in the germline V gene. Clones were read by immunoSEQ multiplex PCR, and TCRdb kept only the in-frame ones, dropping some. Found here are roughly 59,000 clones, more than 90% of them singletons; the top ten hold around 1.7%. This sequence originates from a man aged 35 to 55 with colorectal cancer. The sequencing input was PBMCs. The chain joins TRBV5-1 to TRBJ2-3; 8 nucleotides agree with TRBD2. The CDR3 loop is CASSPGLVADTQYF. The DNA of the CDR3 is TGCGCCAGCAGCCCGGGACTAGTCGCAGATACGCAGTATTTT.